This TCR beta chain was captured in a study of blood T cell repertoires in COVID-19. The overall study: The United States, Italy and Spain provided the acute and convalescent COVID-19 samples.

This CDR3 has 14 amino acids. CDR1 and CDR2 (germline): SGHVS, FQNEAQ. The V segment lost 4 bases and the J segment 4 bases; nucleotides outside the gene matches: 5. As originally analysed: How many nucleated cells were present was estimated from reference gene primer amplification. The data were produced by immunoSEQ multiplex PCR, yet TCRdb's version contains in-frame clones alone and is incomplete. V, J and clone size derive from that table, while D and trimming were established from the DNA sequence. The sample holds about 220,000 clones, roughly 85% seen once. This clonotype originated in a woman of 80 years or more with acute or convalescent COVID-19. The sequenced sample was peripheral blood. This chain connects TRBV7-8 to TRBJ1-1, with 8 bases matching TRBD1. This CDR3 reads CASSSRQGTTEAFF. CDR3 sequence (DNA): TGTGCCAGCAGCTCGCGACAGGGGACCACTGAAGCTTTCTTT.